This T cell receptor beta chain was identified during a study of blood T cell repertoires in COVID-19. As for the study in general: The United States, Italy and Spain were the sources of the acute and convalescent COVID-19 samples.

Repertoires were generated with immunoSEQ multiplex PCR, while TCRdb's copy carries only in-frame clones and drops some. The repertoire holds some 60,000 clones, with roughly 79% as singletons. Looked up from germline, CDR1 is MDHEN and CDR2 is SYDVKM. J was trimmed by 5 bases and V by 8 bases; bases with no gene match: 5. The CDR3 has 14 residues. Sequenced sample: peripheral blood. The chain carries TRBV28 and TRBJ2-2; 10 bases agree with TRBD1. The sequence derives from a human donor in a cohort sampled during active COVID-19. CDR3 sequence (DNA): TGTGCCAGCTCCGGGACAGGGGATACCGGGGAGCTGTTTTTT. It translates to CASSGTGDTGELFF.